This T cell receptor (beta chain) was recorded in a study of blood T cell repertoires in COVID-19. In the study overall: Collection of acute and convalescent COVID-19 samples took place in the United States, Italy and Spain. The cDNA or gDNA used as material had been derived from T cells, B-cell-depleted T cells, or PBMCs.

This CDR3 has 13 residues. CDR1 and CDR2 from the germline V gene are KGHSH and LQKENI. V dropped 5 bases and J dropped 0 bases, with 5 bases sitting between them. Original processing methods: Amplified reference gene primers provided the basis for estimating nucleated cell counts. Profiling relied on immunoSEQ multiplex PCR, and the TCRdb table lists in-frame clones only, not all of them. Clone size and the V and J calls come from that table; the DNA yielded D and trimming. Of 95,000 to 150,000 clones in the sample, around four fifths were seen once. This clonotype was obtained from a man in his fifties or sixties with active or convalescent COVID-19. The sequencing input was peripheral blood. V and J are TRBV18 and TRBJ1-5; no reliable D call. CDR3 nucleotides: TGTGCCAGCTCAGACTATAGCAATCAGCCCCAGCATTTT. It yields the protein CASSDYSNQPQHF.